Reported below is one TCR beta chain. The CDR3 covers 15 residues. Trimming cost V 5 bases and J 2 bases; bases outside gene matches: 4. Germline V gene sequence: CDR1 LNHDA, CDR2 SQIVND (reference sequence). This specimen belongs to a study of cytomegalovirus exposure and HLA in healthy donors. Study as a whole: T cells numbering about 179 million yielded more than 100 million unique TCR beta sequences in an earlier analysis.

Primers for the PCR totalled 60 Vbeta and 13 Jbeta. This table comes from immunoSEQ multiplex PCR, and its TCRdb copy is limited to in-frame clones, with some not included. The sample includes over 150,000 clones, approximately 73% of them seen just once. The source material was PBMCs. This chain connects TRBV19 to TRBJ2-3; TRBD2 matches 10 bases. This clonotype originated in a man between 45 and 60 years old in good health and CMV-seronegative. CDR3 DNA: TGTGCCAGTAGTCTTAGCGGGGGGTCCACAGATACGCAGTATTTT. It codes for CASSLSGGSTDTQYF.